The 13 T cell receptor beta chains in this list originate from one sample, sequenced in a study of blood T cell repertoires in COVID-19. Data came from immunoSEQ multiplex PCR; TCRdb stores just in-frame clones and leaves some out. The sample holds around 150,000 clones, more than 75% seen once. The sample consisted of peripheral blood. The receptors were gathered from a man between 60 and 75 years old with active or convalescent COVID-19.

The genes are TRBV19 and TRBJ1-5; 11 nucleotides agree with TRBD1. The J segment lost 4 bases and the V segment lost 5 bases, leaving 4 bases of the junction unmatched. The length of the CDR3 is 15 residues. Germline V lookup: CDR1 LNHDA, CDR2 SQIVND (reference sequence). CDR3 region: CASSRGTGGNQPQHF. CDR3 nucleotide sequence: TGTGCCAGTAGTCGTGGGACAGGGGGTAATCAGCCCCAGCATTTT.

V gene TRBV27 combines with J gene TRBJ1-1, with 10 bases matching TRBD1. This CDR3 spans 15 amino acids. Germline V CDR1 and CDR2: MNHEY, SMNVEV (reference sequence). V lost 5 bases, J lost 5 bases, and 8 bases stayed unmatched. CDR3 in DNA: TGTGCCAGCAGTGCTCCGACAGGGGGCGATACTGAAGCTTTCTTT. This gives the protein CASSAPTGGDTEAFF.

The gene calls are TRBV7-9 and TRBJ1-1; the D gene is possibly TRBD1 (6 bases). CDR1 is SEHNR, CDR2 FQNEAQ, per germline (reference sequence). The CDR3 length is 14 residues. Trimming shortened V by 1 base and J by 7 bases, and 13 bases separated the two germline ends. This CDR3 is CASSLVAGEIEAFF. For the CDR3, the DNA is TGTGCCAGCAGCTTAGTGGCAGGGGAAATTGAAGCTTTCTTT.

The rearrangement joins TRBV12-3 or TRBV12-4 to TRBJ1-1; D is ambiguous. Trimming took 1 base from V and 0 from J, leaving 3 bases between them. CDR3 length: 13 residues. In DNA, the CDR3 is TGTGCCAGCAGTTTAGGGCTGAACACTGAAGCTTTCTTT. It encodes CASSLGLNTEAFF.

The chain joins TRBV6-5 to TRBJ1-1, with D possibly matching TRBD1 (6 bases). V lost 5 bases to trimming and J lost 1 base, with 14 bases between them. The CDR3 runs to 15 residues. Germline-derived CDR1 and CDR2 are MNHEY and SVGAGI. Here the CDR3 reads CASSSQGRRNTEAFF. DNA for the CDR3: TGTGCCAGCAGTAGCCAGGGGCGAAGGAACACTGAAGCTTTCTTT.

V gene TRBV6-5 combines with J gene TRBJ1-1; tentatively, D is TRBD1 (5 bases). V was shortened by 6 bases and J by 0 bases, with 11 bases between the two germline ends. Germline V CDR1 and CDR2: MNHEY, SVGAGI. The CDR3 runs 14 residues. This chain's CDR3 is CASSSGGMNTEAFF. The CDR3 bases are TGTGCCAGCAGCTCTGGGGGGATGAACACTGAAGCTTTCTTT.

To note about this clone: Within the sample, other DNA sequences also encode this same CDR3. The chain combines TRBV29-1 with TRBJ1-1; TRBD1 aligns across 7 bases. The CDR3 covers 13 residues. With V trimmed by 2 bases and J by 4 bases, 4 bases remained unmatched. Germline V gene sequence: CDR1 SQVTM, CDR2 ANQGSEA. CDR3 sequence: CSVERQGGTEAFF. CDR3 nucleotide sequence: TGCAGCGTTGAACGGCAGGGGGGCACTGAAGCTTTCTTT.

V and J are TRBV5-1 and TRBJ2-5; TRBD1 matches at 7 bases. Trimming removed 2 bases from V and 5 bases from J; junction bases left unmatched: 12. The CDR3 is 16 residues long. In germline, CDR1 is SGHRS, CDR2 YFSETQ. This CDR3 is CASSLNLKGAGETQYF. The CDR3 DNA is TGCGCCAGCAGCTTAAATCTAAAGGGGGCTGGCGAGACCCAGTACTTC. Full variable domain (remainder filled in from reference TRBV5-1 and TRBJ2-5): KAGVTQTPRYLIKTRGQQVTLSCSPISGHRSVSWYQQTPGQGLQFLFEYFSETQRNKGNFPGRFSGRQFSNSRSEMNVSTLELGDSALYLCASSLNLKGAGETQYFGPGTRLLVL.

The CDR3 loop is CASTSTRDSLQHF. The CDR3 DNA reads as TGTGCCAGCACATCAACGCGGGACAGCCTGCAGCATTTT. This chain uses TRBV7-8 with TRBJ1-5, with 7 bases that match TRBD1. This CDR3 spans 13 amino acids. CDR1 and CDR2 from the germline V gene are SGHVS and FQNEAQ. The junction had 13 bases not matched to a gene; V was cut back by 7 bases and J by 13 bases.

The chain joins TRBV6-6 to TRBJ1-5, with D hard to call. Germline values: CDR1 MNHNY, CDR2 SVGAGI (reference sequence). The CDR3 contains 12 residues. V was clipped by 2 bases and J by 5 bases, with 4 bases between them. The DNA of the CDR3 is TGTGCCAGCAGTTACGGAGATCAGCCCCAGCATTTT. It specifies CASSYGDQPQHF.

This chain connects TRBV5-1 to TRBJ1-5; a weak D match, TRBD1 (5 bases). The CDR3 consists of 15 residues. In germline, CDR1 is SGHRS, CDR2 YFSETQ. Trimming took off 0 bases at V and 4 bases at J, with 11 bases between the two ends. The CDR3 nucleotides are TGCGCCAGCAGCTTGGGCGGGACCGAGAATCAGCCCCAGCATTTT. Residues: CASSLGGTENQPQHF.

The chain uses TRBV5-1 and TRBJ2-1; 9 positions agree with TRBD2. V shed 0 bases, J shed 1 base, and the junction held 8 bases outside the gene matches. This CDR3 spans 18 amino acids. CDR1 is SGHRS, CDR2 YFSETQ, per germline. The CDR3 bases are TGCGCCAGCAGCTTGGCCATGAGCGGGAGGAATTCCTACAATGAGCAGTTCTTC. Translating gives CASSLAMSGRNSYNEQFF.

This chain connects TRBV2 to TRBJ1-2; no clear D gene. The germline V gene encodes CDR1 SNHLY and CDR2 FYNNEI. Trimming cost V 4 bases and J 2 bases, with 20 bases left between them. The CDR3 runs to 17 residues. The CDR3 here is CASSASIGSYMNYGYTF. Here the CDR3 DNA reads TGTGCCAGCAGTGCCAGTATAGGGAGTTACATGAACTATGGCTACACCTTC.